The 26 T cell receptor beta chains below all came from one sample that was sequenced in a study of shared clonotypes between healthy human individuals. Sequenced by immunoSEQ multiplex PCR; TCRdb stores in-frame clones only, minus some. There are 1,400,000 or so clones in the sample; just under 99% occur only once, and 0.36% lies in the top ten. The sample taken for sequencing was naive CD4+ T cells sorted from blood. The sample's subset: CD45RA+ positively selected. The origin of the receptors is a man under 40 in good health.

The chain couples TRBV2 to TRBJ2-1; 8 bases align to TRBD2. CDR3 size: 16 residues. V lost 4 bases and J lost 6; bases outside the gene matches: 11. Per the germline V gene, CDR1 is SNHLY and CDR2 is FYNNEI. The CDR3 region has the DNA TGTGCCAGCAGTGGCCCGGGACTAGTCAACGTCAATGAGCAGTTCTTC. Its translation is CASSGPGLVNVNEQFF.

The CDR3 sequence: CASSLLGQGAIYEQYF. The CDR3 region has the DNA TGTGCCAGCAGTCTCCTGGGACAGGGGGCGATCTACGAGCAGTACTTC. This rearrangement joins TRBV6-6 to TRBJ2-7; TRBD1 agrees at 12 bases. The CDR3 totals 16 residues. With 5 bases clipped from V and 3 bases from J, the junction kept 8 bases outside the gene matches. Germline CDR1 and CDR2: MNHNY and SVGAGI (reference sequence).

The chain is built from TRBV28 and TRBJ2-1; TRBD2 agrees at 10 bases. The V and J ends lost 6 bases and 4 bases, in that order; junction bases with no gene match: 6. The germline CDR1 and CDR2 sequences are MDHEN and SYDVKM. This CDR3 is 15 amino acids long. The CDR3 nucleotides are TGTGCCAGCAGACTCCTAGCGGGAGTTTACAATGAGCAGTTCTTC. This translates into CASRLLAGVYNEQFF.

In its sample, this clone was seen once. This rearrangement joins TRBV21-1 to TRBJ2-5; the D segment call TRBD1 is taken from the table without a DNA check. TRBV21-1 is listed as a pseudogene. The CDR3 contains 16 residues. The CDR3 DNA is TGTGCCAGCAGCAAAGGAGGGACAGGCGAACAAGAGACCCAGTACTTC. Translated, it gives CASSKGGTGEQETQYF.

This chain joins TRBV7-8 and TRBJ2-7; 13 bases align to TRBD2. The CDR3 has 20 residues. Per germline, CDR1 SGHVS and CDR2 FQNEAQ. The trim removed 2 bases at V and 3 bases at J, leaving 16 bases unmatched. The CDR3 loop is CASSLSPGLAGEGGLYEQYF. Here the CDR3 DNA reads TGTGCCAGCAGCTTATCCCCCGGACTAGCGGGAGAAGGGGGACTCTACGAGCAGTACTTC.

This clone was picked up one time. The rearrangement links TRBV7-2 to TRBJ2-1; no reliable D call. Trimming stripped 6 bases from V and 0 bases from J, with 9 bases between. This CDR3 comprises 14 residues. CDR1 is SGHTA, CDR2 FQGNSA, per germline. DNA for the CDR3: TGTGCCAGCAGGTTGGACCCCTCCTACAATGAGCAGTTCTTC. This sequence encodes CASRLDPSYNEQFF.

The chain recombines TRBV29-1 with TRBJ2-3; TRBD2 is a possible D gene (6 bases). Germline V lookup: CDR1 SQVTM, CDR2 ANQGSEA. The CDR3 consists of 13 residues. With 5 bases removed from V and 4 bases from J, the gap between germline ends came to 13 bases. In DNA form, the CDR3 reads TGCAGCGTTACCGGGAGCGTCCCAGATACGCAGTATTTT. Its translation: CSVTGSVPDTQYF.

The rearrangement links TRBV9 to TRBJ2-5; the D gene is possibly TRBD1 (6 bases). Between the trimmed V and J ends, which lost 3 bases and 5 bases, there was a span of 17 bases. The CDR3 consists of 15 residues. From germline, CDR1 is SGDLS and CDR2 YYNGEE. Here the CDR3 DNA reads TGTGCCAGCAGCGCAGGGGACCCCGCGGTGGAGACCCAGTACTTC. Protein sequence: CASSAGDPAVETQYF.

The chain employs TRBV6-4 and TRBJ2-3, with 15 bases fitting TRBD2. CDR1 is MRHNA and CDR2 is SNTAGT in the germline V gene. Trimming cost V 9 bases and J 3 bases; bases outside gene matches: 4. This CDR3 has 15 amino acids. The CDR3 DNA sequence: TGTGCCAGTCGGACTAGCGGGAGGGAAACAGATACGCAGTATTTT. Protein sequence: CASRTSGRETDTQYF.

The chain carries TRBV9 and TRBJ2-7; perhaps TRBD2 as D (5 bases). The CDR3 length is 14 residues. Between the trimmed V and J ends, which lost 5 bases and 3 bases, there was a span of 15 bases. CDR1 and CDR2 from the germline V gene are SGDLS and YYNGEE. In nucleotides, the CDR3 is TGTGCCAGCAGTGCGAGGGCTAGCAACTACGAGCAGTACTTC. Translating it yields CASSARASNYEQYF.

The V gene is TRBV29-1, the J gene TRBJ1-2; 7 nucleotides align to TRBD1. The CDR3 has 12 residues. V trimming: 4 bases; J trimming: 8 bases; junction bases outside the gene matches: 7. Germline values: CDR1 SQVTM, CDR2 ANQGSEA. CDR3 residues: CSVAQGDSGYTF. CDR3 nucleotide sequence: TGCAGCGTTGCTCAGGGGGATTCCGGCTACACCTTC.

This chain joins TRBV5-1 and TRBJ2-2, with 9 nucleotides matching TRBD1. This CDR3 contains 17 residues. Germline assignment: CDR1 SGHRS and CDR2 YFSETQ. V lost 0 bases and J lost 6; bases outside the gene matches: 9. As DNA, the CDR3 is TGCGCCAGCAGCTTGGGAAGGGACAGGGCGAGTTCCGGGGAGCTGTTTTTT. Amino acids: CASSLGRDRASSGELFF.

This clone was recorded a few times. V and J are TRBV5-1 and TRBJ2-2; possible D gene TRBD2, 7 bases. Trimming left V 2 bases short and J 2 bases short, with 13 bases between. The germline V gene has CDR1 SGHRS and CDR2 YFSETQ. This CDR3 spans 16 amino acids. The DNA for the CDR3 is TGCGCCAGCAGCTTTCGGGGAGGGGGAAACACCGGGGAGCTGTTTTTT. It codes for CASSFRGGGNTGELFF. Based on the CDR3 plus reference TRBV5-1 and TRBJ2-2, the full variable domain is KAGVTQTPRYLIKTRGQQVTLSCSPISGHRSVSWYQQTPGQGLQFLFEYFSETQRNKGNFPGRFSGRQFSNSRSEMNVSTLELGDSALYLCASSFRGGGNTGELFFGEGSRLTVL.

This chain connects TRBV29-1 to TRBJ2-7, with 13 bases matching TRBD2. CDR1 is SQVTM and CDR2 is ANQGSEA in the germline V gene. This CDR3 spans 14 amino acids. V trimming: 7 bases; J trimming: 1 base; junction bases outside the gene matches: 4. This chain's CDR3 is CSAGLAGASYEQYF. CDR3 coding DNA: TGCAGCGCTGGACTAGCGGGGGCATCCTACGAGCAGTACTTC.

CDR3 sequence (DNA): TGTGCCAGCAGCCCCCGGACTACCGGCTACGAGCAGTACTTC. Translation: CASSPRTTGYEQYF. The V call is TRBV14, the J call TRBJ2-7, with D maybe TRBD2 (6 bases). CDR1 is SGHDN and CDR2 is FVKESK in the germline V gene. The CDR3 has 14 amino acids. With 4 bases removed from V and 3 bases from J, the gap between germline ends came to 13 bases.

The chain has TRBV30 and TRBJ1-2; D unresolved. The V gene's germline CDR1 is GTSNPN and CDR2 SVGIG (reference sequence). The CDR3 loop spans 12 amino acids. V lost 3 bases, J lost 5 bases, and 10 bases lay in between. CDR3 DNA sequence: TGTGCCTGGAGCCCCACATGGTATGGCTACACCTTC. This codes for CAWSPTWYGYTF.

This clone was detected only once. This rearrangement joins TRBV5-4 to TRBJ2-7; 8 bases agree with TRBD1. V lost 3 bases, J lost 5 bases, and 7 bases stayed unmatched. This CDR3 spans 14 amino acids. The germline CDR1 and CDR2 sequences are SGHNT and YYREEE (reference sequence). The CDR3 loop reads CASSSRLTGDEQYF. The CDR3 coding sequence is TGTGCCAGCAGCTCCCGCCTGACAGGGGACGAGCAGTACTTC.

V usage is TRBV5-1 and J usage is TRBJ2-5; D tentatively fits TRBD1 or TRBD2 (5 bases each). The CDR3 runs to 17 residues. V lost 0 bases and J lost 4, with 19 bases in between. Germline assignment: CDR1 SGHRS and CDR2 YFSETQ. The CDR3 protein is CASSLEGTDRAGETQYF. CDR3 bases: TGCGCCAGCAGCTTGGAAGGGACGGATCGAGCTGGAGAGACCCAGTACTTC.

This clone has just one count. This chain links TRBV7-2 with TRBJ1-1, with TRBD1 as a possible D gene (6 bases). Trimming cost V 5 bases and J 2 bases, with 15 bases left between them. The CDR3 loop spans 15 amino acids. CDR1 is SGHTA and CDR2 is FQGNSA in the germline V gene. CDR3 amino acids: CASSQNGGANTEAFF. The CDR3, as DNA: TGTGCCAGCAGCCAGAACGGGGGGGCCAACACTGAAGCTTTCTTT.

The V gene is TRBV7-8, the J gene TRBJ1-1; tentative D call: TRBD1 (6 bases). CDR1 and CDR2 from the germline V gene are SGHVS and FQNEAQ. The CDR3 runs to 13 residues. The ends were cut back, 5 bases at V and 5 bases at J, with 12 bases in the middle. CDR3 region: CASSVKGGTEAFF. As DNA, the CDR3 is TGTGCCAGCAGCGTCAAGGGGGGTACTGAAGCTTTCTTT.

The J gene is TRBJ2-6, the V gene TRBV5-6; unclear D gene. The V end was cut by 0 bases, the J end by 2 bases, with 12 bases between. The CDR3 sequence is 17 residues long. CDR1 is SGHDT and CDR2 is YYEEEE in the germline V gene. CDR3: CASSLVPWVTGANVLTF. The CDR3 nucleotides read TGTGCCAGCAGCTTGGTTCCATGGGTGACTGGGGCCAACGTCCTGACTTTC.

This chain links TRBV29-1 with TRBJ2-1; a possible D gene is TRBD2 (5 bases). There are 17 residues in the CDR3. The germline V and J ends were trimmed by 7 bases and 3 bases, with 25 bases remaining between them. CDR1 is SQVTM, CDR2 ANQGSEA, per germline. In DNA form, the CDR3 reads TGCAGCGCGACGGGCCTAGTTAGGGAGCAAATCTACAATGAGCAGTTCTTC. Translation: CSATGLVREQIYNEQFF.

This clone appeared a single time. The chain has TRBV6-5 and TRBJ2-3, with D maybe TRBD1 (5 bases). Germline V gives CDR1 MNHEY, CDR2 SVGAGI. V was clipped by 2 bases and J by 1 base, with 10 bases between them. There are 15 residues in the CDR3. The CDR3 protein is CASSYVGQRTDTQYF. The CDR3 DNA is TGTGCCAGCAGTTACGTCGGACAACGCACAGATACGCAGTATTTT.

This clone was observed a single time. This chain joins TRBV9 and TRBJ2-3; 14 positions agree with TRBD2. The CDR3 runs 17 residues. The V gene's germline CDR1 is SGDLS and CDR2 YYNGEE. Losses at the gene ends were 4 bases for V and 6 bases for J; bases not matched to a gene: 10. CDR3 DNA: TGTGCCAGCAGCCCTCGACTAGCGGGAGGGCATAGGGATACGCAGTATTTT. It translates to CASSPRLAGGHRDTQYF.

The genes are TRBV28 and TRBJ2-7; weak D call: TRBD1 (6 bases). Trimming took 8 bases from V and 0 from J, leaving 14 bases between them. Germline CDR1 is MDHEN and CDR2 is SYDVKM. The CDR3 is 14 residues long. CDR3 DNA: TGTGCCAGCGGACAGCCATTAAGCTCCTACGAGCAGTACTTC. Amino acids: CASGQPLSSYEQYF.

The V gene is TRBV6-6, the J gene TRBJ2-7; weak D call: TRBD2 (6 bases). CDR3 length: 12 amino acids. Trimming left V 6 bases short and J 2 bases short, with 8 bases between. Germline-derived CDR1 and CDR2 are MNHNY and SVGAGI (reference sequence). The CDR3 here is CASRRGAYEQYF. Written as DNA, the CDR3 is TGTGCCAGCAGGCGCGGGGCCTACGAGCAGTACTTC.